This T cell receptor beta chain comes out of a study of identical twins. The CDR3 covers 15 residues. Trimming took 1 base from V and 7 from J; bases not matched to a gene: 5. Germline V gene data show CDR1 as SGHRS and CDR2 as YFSETQ. TCRdb itself ran the 5' RACE reads through MiXCR, one entry per CDR3 protein. The table shows 400,000 to 500,000 distinct CDR3 sequences, with approximately 17% occurring only once. Sequenced: naive T cells sorted from blood. The source of this sequence is a man between 50 and 59 years old in good health. The genes are TRBV5-1 and TRBJ2-1; 10 nucleotides match TRBD2. CDR3 sequence reads: CASSLSTSGVNEQFF. In DNA form, the CDR3 reads TGCGCCAGCAGCTTGAGTACTAGCGGGGTAAATGAGCAGTTCTTC.